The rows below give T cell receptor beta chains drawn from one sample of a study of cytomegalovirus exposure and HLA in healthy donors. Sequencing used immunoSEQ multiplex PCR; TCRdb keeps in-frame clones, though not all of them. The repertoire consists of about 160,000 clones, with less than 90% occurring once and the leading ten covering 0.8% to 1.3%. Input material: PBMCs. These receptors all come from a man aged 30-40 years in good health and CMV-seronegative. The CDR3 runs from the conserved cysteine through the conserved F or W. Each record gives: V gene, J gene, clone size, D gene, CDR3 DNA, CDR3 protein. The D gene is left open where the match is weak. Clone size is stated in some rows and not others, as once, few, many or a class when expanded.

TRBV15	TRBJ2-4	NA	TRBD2	TGTGCCACCAGCAGAGCCCTCGCGGGAGGGATACACATTCAGTACTTC	CATSRALAGGIHIQYF
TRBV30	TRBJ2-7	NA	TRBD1	TGTGCCTGGACCCTCCCCGTCACAGGGGTCCCGACCTACGAGCAGTACTTC	CAWTLPVTGVPTYEQYF
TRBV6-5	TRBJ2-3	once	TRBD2	TGTGCCAGCAGTTCGACTAGCGGGAGGGTTGTGCAGTATTTT	CASSSTSGRVVQYF
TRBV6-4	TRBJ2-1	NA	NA	TGTGCCAGCAGTGACGGCCCACAGGGAAGGTCCTACAATGAGCAGTTCTTC	CASSDGPQGRSYNEQFF
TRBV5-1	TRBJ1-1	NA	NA	TGCGCCAGCAGCAGGGAGGGACAAAGGGGATTCACTGAAGCTTTCTTT	CASSREGQRGFTEAFF
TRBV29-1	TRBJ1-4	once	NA	TGCAGCGTTGTTGGTAGGGAGGAAAAACTGTTTTTT	CSVVGREEKLFF
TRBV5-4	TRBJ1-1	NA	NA	TGTGCCAGCAGCCACCTGGGAGGGACTGAAGCTTTCTTT	CASSHLGGTEAFF
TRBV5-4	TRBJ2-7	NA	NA	TGTGCCAGCAGCTTGGGGGTCGTACTATCCTACGAGCAGTACTTC	CASSLGVVLSYEQYF
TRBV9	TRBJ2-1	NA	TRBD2	TGTGCCAGCAGCCCCCGGACTAGCGGTTCCAGCTCGGGTGAGCAGTTCTTC	CASSPRTSGSSSGEQFF
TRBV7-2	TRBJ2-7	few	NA	TGTGCCAGCAGCCTACGGACAGTCTACGAGCAGTACTTC	CASSLRTVYEQYF
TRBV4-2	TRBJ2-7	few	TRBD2	TGTGCCAGCAGCCAAGATCTAGCGGGGGGCTACGAGCAGTACTTC	CASSQDLAGGYEQYF
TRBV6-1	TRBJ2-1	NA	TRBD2	TGTGCCAGCAGTGAATCGAGACTAGCCGATGAGTTCTTC	CASSESRLADEFF
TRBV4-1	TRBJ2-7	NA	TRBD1	TGCGCCAGCAACAACAACCCCCGGACAGGCGCGGACGAGCAGTACTTC	CASNNNPRTGADEQYF
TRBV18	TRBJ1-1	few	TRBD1	TGTGCCAGCTCACCACCCCCCAGGGGGCTGACTGAAGCTTTCTTT	CASSPPPRGLTEAFF
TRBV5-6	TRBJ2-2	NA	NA	TGTGCCAGCAGCTTAGTCGTGAACGGCCGGGACACCGGGGAGCTGTTTTTT	CASSLVVNGRDTGELFF